Following are 4 T cell receptor beta chains from one sample sequenced in a study of blood T cell repertoires in COVID-19. Assay used: immunoSEQ multiplex PCR; TCRdb lists only in-frame clones, some missing. The data contain fewer than 400,000 clones, approximately 88% of them singletons. Sequences were obtained from PBMCs or T cells enriched from blood (not recorded which). The receptors stem from a young woman who had recovered from COVID-19.

This clone occurred once. The chain combines TRBV7-8 with TRBJ2-7; 8 bases align to TRBD1. The V and J ends lost 3 bases and 6 bases, in that order; junction bases with no gene match: 10. Germline CDR1 is SGHVS and CDR2 is FQNEAQ. This CDR3 spans 15 amino acids. CDR3 nucleotides: TGTGCCAGCAGCTTCGGTCAGGGGGCGTGGTCCGAGCAGTACTTC. It yields the protein CASSFGQGAWSEQYF.

The J gene is TRBJ2-5, the V gene TRBV7-7; D unresolved. The CDR3 spans 14 residues. Trimming removed 5 bases at V and 1 base at J, with 11 bases between. Germline V gene data show CDR1 as SSHAT and CDR2 as FNYEAQ (reference sequence). CDR3 loop: CASSPMTVQETQYF. Written as DNA, the CDR3 is TGTGCCAGCAGCCCGATGACTGTCCAAGAGACCCAGTACTTC.

The V and J genes are TRBV7-9 and TRBJ1-4; no clear D. The CDR3 is made up of 10 amino acids. Germline CDR1 and CDR2: SEHNR and FQNEAQ (reference sequence). Trimming left V 8 bases short and J 8 bases short, with 6 bases between. The CDR3 is CASSLEKLFF. The CDR3 region has the DNA TGTGCCAGCTCCCTAGAAAAACTGTTTTTT. Variable domain in full (rest from reference TRBV7-9 and TRBJ1-4): DTGVSQNPRHKITKRGQNVTFRCDPISEHNRLYWYRQTLGQGPEFLTYFQNEAQLEKSRLLSDRFSAERPKGSFSTLEIQRTEQGDSAMYLCASSLEKLFFGSGTQLSVL.

V usage is TRBV7-9 and J usage is TRBJ1-3; 7 positions agree with TRBD1. This CDR3 has 16 amino acids. After removal of 0 bases from V and 1 base from J, the junction contained 3 bases not matched to a gene. From germline, CDR1 is SEHNR and CDR2 FQNEAQ (reference sequence). For the CDR3, the DNA is TGTGCCAGCAGCTTAGCAGGGGGCAGGTCTGGAAACACCATATATTTT. Translated: CASSLAGGRSGNTIYF.